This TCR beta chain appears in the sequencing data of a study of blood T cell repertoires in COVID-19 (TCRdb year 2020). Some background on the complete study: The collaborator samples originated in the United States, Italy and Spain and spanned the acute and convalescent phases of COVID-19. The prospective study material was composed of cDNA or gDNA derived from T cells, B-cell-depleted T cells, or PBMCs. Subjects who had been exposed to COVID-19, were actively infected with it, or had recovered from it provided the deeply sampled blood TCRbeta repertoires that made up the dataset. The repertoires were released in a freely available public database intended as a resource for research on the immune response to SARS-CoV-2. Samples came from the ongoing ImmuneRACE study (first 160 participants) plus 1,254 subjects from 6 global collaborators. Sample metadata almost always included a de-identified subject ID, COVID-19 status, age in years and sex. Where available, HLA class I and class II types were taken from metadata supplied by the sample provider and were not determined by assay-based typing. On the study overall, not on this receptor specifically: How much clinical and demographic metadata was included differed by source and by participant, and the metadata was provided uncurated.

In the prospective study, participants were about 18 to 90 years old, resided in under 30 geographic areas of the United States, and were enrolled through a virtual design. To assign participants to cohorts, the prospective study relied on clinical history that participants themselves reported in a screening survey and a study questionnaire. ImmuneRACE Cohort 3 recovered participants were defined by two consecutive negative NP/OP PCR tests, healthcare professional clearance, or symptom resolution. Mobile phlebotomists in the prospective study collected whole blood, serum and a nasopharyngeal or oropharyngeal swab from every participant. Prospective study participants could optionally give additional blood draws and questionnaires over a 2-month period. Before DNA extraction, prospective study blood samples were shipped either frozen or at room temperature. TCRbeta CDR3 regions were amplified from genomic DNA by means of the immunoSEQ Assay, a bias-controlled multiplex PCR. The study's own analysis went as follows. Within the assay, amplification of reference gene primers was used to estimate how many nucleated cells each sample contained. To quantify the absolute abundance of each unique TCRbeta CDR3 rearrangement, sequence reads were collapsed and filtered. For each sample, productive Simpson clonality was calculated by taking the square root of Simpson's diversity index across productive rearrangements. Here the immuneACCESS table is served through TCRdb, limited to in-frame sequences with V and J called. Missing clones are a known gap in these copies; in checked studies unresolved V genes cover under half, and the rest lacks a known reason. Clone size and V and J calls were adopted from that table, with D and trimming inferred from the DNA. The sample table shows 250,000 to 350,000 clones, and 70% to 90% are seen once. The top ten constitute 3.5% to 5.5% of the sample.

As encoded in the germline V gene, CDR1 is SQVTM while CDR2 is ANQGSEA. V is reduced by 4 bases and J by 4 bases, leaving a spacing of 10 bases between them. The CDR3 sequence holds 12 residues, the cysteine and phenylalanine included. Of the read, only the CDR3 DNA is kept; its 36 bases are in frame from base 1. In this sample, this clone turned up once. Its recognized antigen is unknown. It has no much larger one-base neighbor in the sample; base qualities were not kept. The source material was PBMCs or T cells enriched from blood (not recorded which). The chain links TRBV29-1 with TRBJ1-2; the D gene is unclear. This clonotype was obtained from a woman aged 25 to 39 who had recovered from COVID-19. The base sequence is TGCAGCGTTGCTTCGCAGTTCTATGGCTACACCTTC. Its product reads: CSVASQFYGYTF.